The 31 T cell receptor beta chains below come from one sample, sequenced in a study of cytomegalovirus exposure and HLA in healthy donors. PCR was performed using 60 Vbeta and 13 Jbeta primers. Sequencing used immunoSEQ multiplex PCR; TCRdb keeps in-frame clones, though not all of them. Of about 120,000 clones in the sample, roughly four fifths were seen once. Sequenced input: PBMCs. The receptors originated from a woman aged 40 to 50 in good health and CMV-seropositive.

This clone was counted once. The chain couples TRBV7-2 to TRBJ1-1; 8 bases agree with TRBD1. Germline V gene lookup returns CDR1 SGHTA and CDR2 FQGNSA. This CDR3 has 16 amino acids. V lost 4 bases and J lost 2; bases outside the gene matches: 9. In nucleotides, the CDR3 is TGTGCCAGCAGCTCGTTAATAGGACAGGGTAACACTGAAGCTTTCTTT. Protein product: CASSSLIGQGNTEAFF.

The rearrangement links TRBV27 to TRBJ2-7; D gene ambiguous. The CDR3 length is 14 residues. Germline values: CDR1 MNHEY, CDR2 SMNVEV (reference sequence). Deletions cut 5 bases from V and 2 bases from J, with 13 bases between. The CDR3 nucleotides are TGTGCCAGCAGTCCGCGAGGAGAAGCCTACGAGCAGTACTTC. Translation: CASSPRGEAYEQYF.

V is TRBV6-5 and J is TRBJ1-2; weak D call: TRBD1 (5 bases). CDR3 size: 15 residues. CDR1 MNHEY and CDR2 SVGAGI come from the germline V gene. V lost 2 bases and J 3 bases, leaving 13 bases between the germline ends. CDR3 sequence (DNA): TGTGCCAGCAGTTACAAGCTTGGACACGACTATGGCTACACCTTC. Its protein is CASSYKLGHDYGYTF.

As concerns this clone: The junction departs from germline at one end; a sequencing error may be responsible. The chain uses TRBV11-3 and TRBJ1-1; 7 nucleotides line up with TRBD1. The CDR3 loop spans 13 amino acids. Germline values: CDR1 SGHNT, CDR2 YENEEA. The CDR3 coding sequence is TGTGCCAGCAGCATAGACAGGGACACTGAAGCTTTCTTT. It yields the protein CASSIDRDTEAFF.

The J gene is TRBJ2-3, the V gene TRBV29-1; 9 bases match TRBD1. J gave up 0 bases and V 3 bases, and 4 bases lay outside the gene matches. Germline V gene data show CDR1 as SQVTM and CDR2 as ANQGSEA. This CDR3 contains 15 residues. The CDR3: CSVDHRGLSTDTQYF. The CDR3 DNA is TGCAGCGTTGACCACAGGGGGCTGAGCACAGATACGCAGTATTTT.

The chain uses TRBV4-3 and TRBJ1-2; D is perhaps TRBD1 (5 bases). V lost 4 bases and J 4 bases, leaving 13 bases between the germline ends. CDR3 length equals 14 residues. Germline V CDR1 and CDR2: LGHNA, YSLEER. This CDR3 is CASSPGGQGYGYTF. As DNA, the CDR3 is TGCGCCAGCAGCCCGGGAGGGCAGGGCTATGGCTACACCTTC.

The rearrangement links TRBV19 to TRBJ1-6, with D perhaps matching TRBD1 (6 bases). This CDR3 has 14 residues. V was pared by 4 bases and J by 9 bases, with 13 bases between. The germline V gene encodes CDR1 LNHDA and CDR2 SQIVND (reference sequence). In nucleotides, the CDR3 is TGTGCCAGTAGTACCGATACAGGGTTTTCACCCCTCCACTTT. Amino acid sequence: CASSTDTGFSPLHF.

The chain links TRBV4-1 to TRBJ1-5; no definite D call. The CDR3 sequence is 16 residues long. The germline gives CDR1 MGHRA, CDR2 YSYEKL. V was shortened by 0 bases and J by 4 bases, with 13 bases between the two germline ends. CDR3 nucleotides: TGCGCCAGCAGCCAAGATTTAGGACTAGGGAATCAGCCCCAGCATTTT. Translating it yields CASSQDLGLGNQPQHF.

The CDR3 region has the DNA TGTGCCAGCAGCCCCTCCCCGGCCGGGGAGCTGTTTTTT. The encoded protein is CASSPSPAGELFF. V usage is TRBV7-3 and J usage is TRBJ2-2; D gene unclear. CDR1 and CDR2 from the germline V gene are SGHTA and FQGTGA. V was pared by 5 bases and J by 6 bases, with 10 bases between. This CDR3 spans 13 amino acids.

V gene TRBV7-2 combines with J gene TRBJ2-5; the match to TRBD1 covers 8 bases. This CDR3 is built from 16 residues. Germline trimming cut 5 bases from V and 9 bases from J; bases unmatched to any gene: 17. Germline V gene sequence: CDR1 SGHTA, CDR2 FQGNSA. In nucleotides, the CDR3 is TGTGCCAGCAGCCCGGACTGGACAGGGACATTTGTGTCCCAGTACTTC. It encodes CASSPDWTGTFVSQYF.

CDR3 nucleotides: TGTGCCAGCAGAGATGACAGAAGTAATGAAAAACTGTTTTTT. This translates into CASRDDRSNEKLFF. The J gene is TRBJ1-4, the V gene TRBV6-1; tentatively, D is TRBD1 (5 bases). Germline V CDR1 and CDR2: MNHNS, SASEGT. This CDR3 is 14 amino acids long. V gave up 6 bases and J gave up 4 bases, with 12 bases separating them.

This chain links TRBV7-2 with TRBJ1-2; TRBD1 agrees at 11 bases. This CDR3 has 15 amino acids. Trimming removed 5 bases from V and 7 bases from J; junction bases left unmatched: 9. The germline gives CDR1 SGHTA, CDR2 FQGNSA. The CDR3 loop is CASSQWTGGAVGYTF. The CDR3 DNA sequence: TGTGCCAGCAGCCAATGGACAGGGGGCGCGGTTGGCTACACCTTC.

This clone has just a few counts. The V gene is TRBV30, the J gene TRBJ2-3; D not certain. The CDR3 spans 15 residues. Germline CDR1 is GTSNPN and CDR2 is SVGIG (reference sequence). V shed 0 bases and J shed 2 bases, with 12 bases lying between them. CDR3 nucleotide sequence: TGTGCCTGGAGTGTACTCGGTTCCTCCACAGATACGCAGTATTTT. This translates into CAWSVLGSSTDTQYF.

The rearrangement joins TRBV27 to TRBJ2-1; D not resolved. The V gene lost 3 bases and the J gene lost 0 bases, with 9 bases spanning the gap. Germline CDR1 and CDR2: MNHEY and SMNVEV (reference sequence). The CDR3 sequence is 15 residues long. CDR3 in DNA: TGTGCCAGCAGTTTCGCAGGATTCTCCTACAATGAGCAGTTCTTC. It codes for CASSFAGFSYNEQFF.

Only a few counts were recorded for this clone. This chain connects TRBV12-5 to TRBJ1-2; 7 positions agree with TRBD1. V gave up 5 bases and J gave up 1 base; unmatched junction bases: 10. The germline V gene encodes CDR1 LGHNT and CDR2 FRNRAP. The length of the CDR3 is 16 residues. The CDR3 here is CASGLGTARNNYGYTF. The CDR3 DNA reads as TGTGCTAGTGGTCTTGGGACAGCCCGTAATAACTATGGCTACACCTTC.

This chain links TRBV11-1 with TRBJ2-5; 7 bases fit TRBD1. This CDR3 is 15 amino acids long. Per the germline V gene, CDR1 is SGHAT and CDR2 is FQDESV (reference sequence). V shed 6 bases and J 4 bases; nucleotides not matched to a gene: 11. The CDR3 sequence is CASRKSGAGGETQYF. Here the CDR3 DNA reads TGTGCCAGCAGGAAAAGCGGCGCAGGGGGAGAGACCCAGTACTTC.

The chain carries TRBV6-5 and TRBJ2-5; 9 nucleotides match TRBD1. CDR3 length equals 15 residues. Trimming cost V 8 bases and J 11 bases; bases outside gene matches: 18. Germline V CDR1 and CDR2: MNHEY, SVGAGI. The CDR3 DNA sequence: TGTGCCAGCCGGGACCCGGGACAGGGCCTCCCGGGGCAGTACTTC. It is translated as CASRDPGQGLPGQYF.

This sequence joins TRBV2 and TRBJ2-1; D unresolved. The length of the CDR3 is 13 residues. The germline gives CDR1 SNHLY, CDR2 FYNNEI. Trimming stripped 5 bases from V and 4 bases from J, with 9 bases between. DNA for the CDR3: TGTGCCAGCAGTATGGTACTTTACAATGAGCAGTTCTTC. Translating gives CASSMVLYNEQFF.

The rearrangement links TRBV28 to TRBJ1-2; D may be TRBD1 (5 bases). V was cut by 5 bases and J by 3 bases, with 13 bases left in between. CDR3 size: 14 residues. Germline CDR1 is MDHEN and CDR2 is SYDVKM. The DNA for the CDR3 is TGTGCCAGCAGTACCATTCCGACAGACTATGGCTACACCTTC. Its translation is CASSTIPTDYGYTF.

The rearrangement joins TRBV2 to TRBJ2-7; D gene unclear. There are 13 residues in the CDR3. V was cut by 5 bases and J by 4 bases, with 12 bases left in between. Germline V gene lookup returns CDR1 SNHLY and CDR2 FYNNEI. CDR3 amino acids: CASSFANRYEQYF. The CDR3, as DNA: TGTGCCAGCAGTTTCGCTAACCGGTACGAGCAGTACTTC.

V and J are TRBV2 and TRBJ2-3, with 10 bases matching TRBD1. Trimming cost V 8 bases and J 3 bases; bases outside gene matches: 2. The CDR3 is made up of 13 amino acids. Germline CDR1 and CDR2: SNHLY and FYNNEI. The CDR3: CASLGQGTDTQYF. DNA of the CDR3: TGTGCCAGCTTGGGACAGGGGACAGATACGCAGTATTTT. The full variable domain, with the rest looked up from reference TRBV2 and TRBJ2-3, is EPEVTQTPSHQVTQMGQEVILRCVPISNHLYFYWYRQILGQKVEFLVSFYNNEISEKSEIFDDQFSVERPDGSNFTLKIRSTKLEDSAMYFCASLGQGTDTQYFGPGTRLTVL.

The genes are TRBV7-9 and TRBJ2-7; D gene ambiguous. The V end was cut by 5 bases, the J end by 5 bases, with 10 bases between. The V gene's germline CDR1 is SEHNR and CDR2 FQNEAQ (reference sequence). The CDR3 consists of 12 residues. CDR3 region: CASSDDKNEQYF. The CDR3 bases are TGTGCCAGCAGCGATGACAAGAACGAGCAGTACTTC.

V is TRBV5-6 and J is TRBJ1-2; TRBD1 matches 10 bases. Germline V gives CDR1 SGHDT, CDR2 YYEEEE. J lost 2 bases, V lost 4 bases, and 14 bases had no gene match. The CDR3 length is 18 residues. Here the CDR3 DNA reads TGTGCCAGCAGCCTTATCCCGGGACAGGGGACGGGAAACTATGGCTACACCTTC. Amino acid sequence: CASSLIPGQGTGNYGYTF.

The genes are TRBV30 and TRBJ1-5, with TRBD1 matching over 7 bases. The V segment lost 3 bases and the J segment 0 bases; nucleotides outside the gene matches: 5. The CDR3 extends over 15 amino acids. The V gene's germline CDR1 is GTSNPN and CDR2 SVGIG (reference sequence). CDR3 residues: CAWRGKGASNQPQHF. CDR3 nucleotides: TGTGCCTGGAGGGGGAAGGGGGCTAGCAATCAGCCCCAGCATTTT. Using reference TRBV30 and TRBJ1-5 for the parts outside the CDR3, the full variable domain is SQTIHQWPATLVQPVGSPLSLECTVEGTSNPNLYWYRQAAGRGLQLLFYSVGIGQISSEVPQNLSASRPQDRQFILSSKKLLLSDSGFYLCAWRGKGASNQPQHFGDGTRLSIL.

The CDR3 is CASSLSPDRRTFYEQYF. CDR3 in DNA: TGTGCCAGCAGTTTATCCCCGGACAGGCGGACGTTCTACGAGCAGTACTTC. The chain has TRBV27 and TRBJ2-7; 7 nucleotides agree with TRBD1. The length of the CDR3 is 17 residues. Germline-derived CDR1 and CDR2 are MNHEY and SMNVEV (reference sequence). The V and J ends lost 0 bases and 3 bases, in that order; junction bases with no gene match: 11.

The chain couples TRBV27 to TRBJ2-1; TRBD2 agrees at 7 bases. The CDR3 is 15 amino acids. CDR1 and CDR2 (germline): MNHEY, SMNVEV (reference sequence). With V trimmed by 6 bases and J by 4 bases, 9 bases remained unmatched. CDR3 residues: CASSARGSSYNEQFF. The CDR3, as DNA: TGTGCCAGCAGCGCACGCGGGAGCTCATACAATGAGCAGTTCTTC.

The chain is built from TRBV6-6 and TRBJ2-2; perhaps TRBD2 as D (5 bases). Germline CDR1 MNHNY, CDR2 SVGAGI (reference sequence). With 6 bases removed from V and 10 bases from J, the gap between germline ends came to 15 bases. The CDR3 runs to 13 residues. The CDR3 region is CASSLVSGLELFF. CDR3 nucleotide sequence: TGTGCCAGCAGCCTGGTTTCGGGGTTGGAGCTGTTTTTT.

The V call is TRBV15, the J call TRBJ2-7; 11 bases are a match to TRBD2. This CDR3 spans 16 amino acids. With V trimmed by 3 bases and J by 5 bases, 9 bases remained unmatched. Germline V gives CDR1 LNHNV, CDR2 YYDKDF (reference sequence). CDR3 in amino acids: CATSSSFSGGAHEQYF. The DNA for the CDR3 is TGTGCCACCAGCAGCTCTTTTAGCGGGGGGGCGCACGAGCAGTACTTC.

In DNA, the CDR3 is TGTGCCAGCAGGGCAACAGGGGCAGCAGATACGCAGTATTTT. This translates into CASRATGAADTQYF. The V call is TRBV2, the J call TRBJ2-3; 7 bases fit TRBD1. The CDR3 covers 14 residues. V trimming: 6 bases; J trimming: 4 bases; junction bases outside the gene matches: 7. Looked up from germline, CDR1 is SNHLY and CDR2 is FYNNEI.

In its sample, this clone was seen a few times. The V call is TRBV6-5, the J call TRBJ2-1; TRBD1 matches 7 bases. The CDR3 has 15 residues. The junction had 9 bases not matched to a gene; V was cut back by 5 bases and J by 5 bases. Germline values: CDR1 MNHEY, CDR2 SVGAGI. The CDR3 loop is CASSLRTGLHNEQFF. The CDR3 DNA is TGTGCCAGCAGTCTACGGACAGGTCTCCACAATGAGCAGTTCTTC.

V gene TRBV6-5 combines with J gene TRBJ2-7; 8 nucleotides align to TRBD2. The germline gives CDR1 MNHEY, CDR2 SVGAGI. Unmatched junction bases numbered 2, after V lost 0 bases and J lost 4 bases. This CDR3 is 14 amino acids long. The CDR3 loop reads CASSYSTGGYEQYF. The CDR3 region has the DNA TGTGCCAGCAGTTACTCGACGGGAGGGTACGAGCAGTACTTC.